Detailed here is one TCR beta chain. Its antigen is not known. Germline values: CDR1 GTSNPN, CDR2 SVGIG (reference sequence). This CDR3 spans 18 amino acids. The trim removed 0 bases at V and 3 bases at J, leaving 12 bases unmatched. This sample is part of a study of cytomegalovirus exposure and HLA in healthy donors. Study details: About 79% of some 390 genotyped donors fell in the Caucasian-associated ancestry cluster.

The PCR contained 60 Vbeta and 13 Jbeta primers. The protocol was immunoSEQ multiplex PCR, while the TCRdb copy is restricted to in-frame clones and leaves out a portion. The table includes 100,000 to 150,000 clones, around four fifths detected once. Findings and caveats of the study: V- and J-gene trimming of TCR beta was linked (in a later analysis) to a missense DCLRE1C variant. About 90% or about 30% of the time was how often most TCR beta V segments were productive, according to an earlier analysis.

Sequences were obtained from PBMCs. This chain links TRBV30 with TRBJ2-5, with TRBD2 identical over 11 bases. This clonotype was sampled from a female donor in good health and CMV-seronegative. CDR3 nucleotide sequence: TGTGCCTGGAGTGTAGGACTAGCGGGTAGGGTCTTCAAAGAGACCCAGTACTTC. It specifies CAWSVGLAGRVFKETQYF.